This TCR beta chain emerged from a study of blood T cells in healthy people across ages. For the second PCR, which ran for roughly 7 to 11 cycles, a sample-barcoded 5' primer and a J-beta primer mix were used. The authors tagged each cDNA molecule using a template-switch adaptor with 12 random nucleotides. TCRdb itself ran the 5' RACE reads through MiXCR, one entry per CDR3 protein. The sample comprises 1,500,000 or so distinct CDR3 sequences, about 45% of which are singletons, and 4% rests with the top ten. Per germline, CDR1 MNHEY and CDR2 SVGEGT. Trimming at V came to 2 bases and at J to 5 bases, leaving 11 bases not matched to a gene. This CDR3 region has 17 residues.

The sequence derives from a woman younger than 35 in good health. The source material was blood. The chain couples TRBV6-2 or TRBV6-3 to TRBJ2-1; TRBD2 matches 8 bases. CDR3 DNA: TGTGCCAGCAGTTACCCTCGGCGGGGGGCAACCAACAATGAGCAGTTCTTC. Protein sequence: CASSYPRRGATNNEQFF.